The following is a T cell receptor beta chain sequence with its context. Its antigen is not known. These data originate in a study of OX40 agonist ivuxolimab in advanced cancers. Findings of the study overall: In the 0.1-3.0 mg/kg groups, partial responders showed among the lowest expansion.

Sequenced by immunoSEQ multiplex PCR; TCRdb stores in-frame clones only, minus some. The sample lists about 75,000 clones, 85% to 90% occurring once. Trimming removed 5 bases from V and 4 bases from J; junction bases left unmatched: 2. The germline V gene has CDR1 SGHAT and CDR2 FQNNGV. This CDR3 has 13 amino acids. This TCR was recovered from an adult with an advanced solid tumor such as melanoma, head and neck, liver or kidney cancer. This specimen was CD4+ or CD8+ T cells sorted from blood, taken in a trial of the OX40 agonist ivuxolimab. V usage is TRBV11-2 and J usage is TRBJ2-5, with 9 bases aligning to TRBD1. The chain's CDR3 is CASSGGQGETQYF. The CDR3 DNA sequence: TGTGCCAGCAGCGGGGGACAGGGAGAGACCCAGTACTTC.